Listed below are T cell receptor beta chains from one sample, sequenced in a study of shared clonotypes between healthy human individuals. Sequencing was performed with immunoSEQ multiplex PCR; in TCRdb, only in-frame clones are kept and a portion is missing. The data show roughly 2,000,000 clones, 80% to 95% seen once. Sequences were obtained from naive CD8+ T cells from PBMCs. The origin of the receptors is a man younger than 35 in good health. Some clones in this sample may be carry-over from other donors' samples. Both conserved end residues are trimmed from each CDR3.

j_call v_call cdr3_aa
TRBJ1-2 TRBV10-3 AILDSSGYT
TRBJ1-1 TRBV27 ASIDRLNTEAF
TRBJ1-1 TRBV18 ASSPLQGSTEAF
TRBJ2-7 TRBV13 ASSLGQPNEQY
TRBJ2-3 TRBV7-8 ASSLRNRADTQY
TRBJ2-7 TRBV7-9 ASSLSQEQY
TRBJ2-7 TRBV28 ASSLFFSGSYEQY
TRBJ2-4 TRBV9 ASSRTSGTLAKNIQY
TRBJ2-7 TRBV19 ASSANLPYEQY
TRBJ1-1 TRBV6-1 ASTRGGVTEAF
TRBJ2-3 TRBV27 ASSLDAFTDTQY
TRBJ2-1 TRBV9 ASSVVEFSYNEQF
TRBJ1-2 TRBV11-2 ASSLTGTGYGYT
TRBJ2-1 TRBV27 ASSLSRGNEQF
TRBJ2-2 TRBV4-1 ASSRLAANTGELF
TRBJ1-1 TRBV11-1 ASSKGAEAF
TRBJ2-1 TRBV11-2 ASSLAPTGSYEQF
TRBJ2-2 TRBV13 ASSLAGRGELF
TRBJ1-5 TRBV14 ASSQGQGNNQPQH
TRBJ2-1 TRBV9 ASSVEFGKAVNEQF
TRBJ2-5 TRBV27 ASSPRLAVKGETQY
TRBJ1-1 TRBV5-1 ASSPRGGSLRDTEAF
TRBJ2-7 TRBV27 ASSPGTNRRNEQY
TRBJ1-1 TRBV4-3 ASSQEWDQGKAF
TRBJ2-3 TRBV11-2 ASDPPGLLSDTQY
TRBJ2-3 TRBV5-6 ASSSASAGEFTDTQY
TRBJ2-7 TRBV28 ASSLLGGAYEQY
TRBJ2-7 TRBV28 ASSLWVGYEQY
TRBJ2-3 TRBV9 ASSGSSGRGADTQY